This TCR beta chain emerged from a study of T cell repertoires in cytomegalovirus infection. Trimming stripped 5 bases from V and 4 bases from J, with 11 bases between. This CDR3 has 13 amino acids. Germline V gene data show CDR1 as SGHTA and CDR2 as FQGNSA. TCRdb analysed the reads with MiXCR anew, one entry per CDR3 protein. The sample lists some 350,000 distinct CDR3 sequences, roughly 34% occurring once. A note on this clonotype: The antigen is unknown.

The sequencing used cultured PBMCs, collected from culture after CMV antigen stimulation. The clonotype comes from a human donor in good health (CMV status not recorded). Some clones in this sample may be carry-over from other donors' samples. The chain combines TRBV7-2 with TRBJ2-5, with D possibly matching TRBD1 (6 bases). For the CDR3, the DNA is TGTGCCAGCAGCCAGGGGCCACGAGAGACCCAGTACTTC. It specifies CASSQGPRETQYF.